Listed below are T cell receptor beta chains from one sample, sequenced in a study of cytomegalovirus exposure and HLA in healthy donors. Libraries were prepared by immunoSEQ multiplex PCR; TCRdb keeps only in-frame clonotypes and omits some of them. This table has approximately 140,000 clones, roughly 76% appearing once. Sequenced input: PBMCs. These receptors were taken from a man younger than 35 in good health and CMV-seronegative. Both conserved end residues are part of each CDR3. A D gene is named only where the DNA matches it firmly. Clone size, where shown, is once, few, many, or a class for clones that have expanded.

many	.	TRBV11-1	TRBJ1-1	CASSLSGNTEAFF	TGTGCCAGCAGCTTATCCGGGAACACTGAAGCTTTCTTT
.	.	TRBV6-5	TRBJ1-1	CASSYSEGTEAFF	TGTGCCAGCAGTTACTCGGAGGGTACTGAAGCTTTCTTT
.	.	TRBV29-1	TRBJ2-1	CSVCPPSASYNEQFF	TGCAGCGTATGCCCTCCGAGTGCATCATACAATGAGCAGTTCTTC
once	.	TRBV18	TRBJ2-7	CASSPVGSYEQYF	TGTGCCAGCTCACCTGTTGGCAGCTACGAGCAGTACTTC
.	TRBD2	TRBV19	TRBJ2-3	CASSIAASGTDTQYF	TGTGCCAGTAGTATAGCTGCTAGCGGGACAGATACGCAGTATTTT
.	TRBD1	TRBV11-2	TRBJ2-5	CASSEYRGPQTQYF	TGTGCCAGCAGCGAATACAGGGGGCCTCAGACCCAGTACTTC
.	.	TRBV2	TRBJ1-4	CASSDGGQPGNEKLFF	TGTGCCAGCAGTGACGGTGGACAGCCGGGAAATGAAAAACTGTTTTTT
.	.	TRBV7-9	TRBJ2-7	CASSLDRGQMASEQYF	TGTGCCAGCAGCTTAGATAGAGGCCAGATGGCTTCCGAGCAGTACTTC
.	TRBD2	TRBV18	TRBJ2-1	CASSRGLAGDNEQFF	TGTGCCAGCTCAAGGGGACTAGCGGGAGACAATGAGCAGTTCTTC
.	.	TRBV5-1	TRBJ2-7	CASSFSQGLYEQYF	TGCGCCAGCAGCTTTTCACAGGGTCTCTACGAGCAGTACTTC
.	.	TRBV27	TRBJ1-5	CASSHRQGGQPQHF	TGTGCCAGCAGCCACCGGCAGGGCGGTCAGCCCCAGCATTTT
.	TRBD1	TRBV5-1	TRBJ2-3	CASSWTGTSTDTQYF	TGCGCCAGCAGCTGGACAGGGACTAGCACAGATACGCAGTATTTT
.	.	TRBV4-1	TRBJ2-3	CASSQGRGLSGADTQYF	TGCGCCAGCAGCCAGGGAAGGGGGCTTTCGGGGGCAGATACGCAGTATTTT
few	TRBD1	TRBV19	TRBJ1-2	CASTGKDRGNYGYTF	TGTGCCAGTACCGGAAAGGACAGGGGAAACTATGGCTACACCTTC
.	.	TRBV5-1	TRBJ1-2	CASSSGGGYTF	TGCGCCAGCAGCTCGGGTGGTGGCTACACCTTC
.	TRBD1	TRBV5-1	TRBJ1-1	CASSLRQGHAEAFF	TGCGCCAGCAGCTTACGACAGGGGCACGCTGAAGCTTTCTTT
.	.	TRBV19	TRBJ1-5	CASTQRTQYRNQPQHF	TGTGCCAGTACCCAGAGGACACAATATCGGAATCAGCCCCAGCATTTT
.	.	TRBV7-2	TRBJ2-7	CASSLIGGRDYEQYF	TGTGCCAGCAGCTTAATCGGTGGCAGGGACTACGAGCAGTACTTC
.	TRBD1	TRBV19	TRBJ1-5	CASSQGVSNQPQHF	TGTGCCAGTAGTCAGGGGGTTAGCAATCAGCCCCAGCATTTT
.	.	TRBV6-5	TRBJ1-4	CASSETGVKLFF	TGTGCCAGCAGTGAAACGGGGGTAAAACTGTTTTTT
.	.	TRBV10-3	TRBJ2-3	CAINEGGGPDTQYF	TGTGCCATCAACGAAGGGGGGGGGCCAGATACGCAGTATTTT
.	TRBD1	TRBV9	TRBJ1-2	CASSVDRTGYGYTF	TGTGCCAGCAGCGTAGATAGGACAGGCTATGGCTACACCTTC
.	TRBD1	TRBV15	TRBJ2-3	CATSRERGGGTDTQYF	TGTGCCACCAGCAGAGAAAGAGGGGGCGGCACAGATACGCAGTATTTT
.	.	TRBV19	TRBJ2-1	CASSIVNTPGLNEQFF	TGTGCCAGTAGTATAGTGAACACGCCGGGACTCAATGAGCAGTTCTTC
once	.	TRBV4-2	TRBJ2-2	CASSQGSRQIPNTGELFF	TGTGCCAGCAGCCAAGGATCTCGACAGATTCCGAACACCGGGGAGCTGTTTTTT
.	.	TRBV30	TRBJ2-5	CAWSLQETQYF	TGTGCCTGGAGCCTCCAAGAGACCCAGTACTTC
.	TRBD1	TRBV5-1	TRBJ1-1	CASSLMVTGVEAFF	TGCGCCAGCAGCTTGATGGTCACAGGGGTTGAAGCTTTCTTT